This T cell receptor beta chain originates from a study of T cell repertoires in cytomegalovirus infection (dated by TCRdb to between 2017 and 2020). In terms of the full investigation: Donor HLA type was relevant to the analysis, as public TCR beta signatures indicated carriage of CMV infection together with the matching HLA type. Overall study results and their limits: Carriers of CMV infection plus the relevant HLA type were discriminated by the cumulative frequency of public TCR beta family members in the study cohort and in an independent 352-donor cohort. The ex vivo response was dominated by HLA-C-restricted CMV-specific TCR beta clonotypes, which also provided the single most frequent clonotype in two of eight donors.

Details on this clonotype: The target of this receptor is not known. Per-base qualities were not stored, and no clone one base away is much larger.

This sample was sequenced with an Illumina HiSeq 1500. The public reads were quality trimmed at Q25 with fastp and then assembled into clones with MiXCR by TCRdb, keeping productive beta chains. Under each unique CDR3 protein, matching rows form one entry showing the most common genes and DNA. The sample profile shows about 490,000 distinct CDR3 sequences; less than 30% of them were found once. The leading ten clones occupy roughly 13% of the sample. V is reduced by 8 bases and J by 3 bases, leaving a spacing of 5 bases between them. The CDR3 runs 12 residues from the cysteine to the phenylalanine. Only the CDR3 part of the read is kept: 36 bases, read in frame from the first base. For CDR1 and CDR2, the germline V gene (reference sequence) lists SEHNR and FQNEAQ.

The sequence derives from a human donor in good health (CMV status not recorded). Some clones in this sample may be carry-over from other donors' samples. The sequence links TRBV7-9 to TRBJ2-6, with the D segment identity uncertain. Input material: PBMCs. The DNA reads TGTGCCAGCTTCAGTGGGGCCAACGTCCTGACTTTC. Translated, this gives CASFSGANVLTF.